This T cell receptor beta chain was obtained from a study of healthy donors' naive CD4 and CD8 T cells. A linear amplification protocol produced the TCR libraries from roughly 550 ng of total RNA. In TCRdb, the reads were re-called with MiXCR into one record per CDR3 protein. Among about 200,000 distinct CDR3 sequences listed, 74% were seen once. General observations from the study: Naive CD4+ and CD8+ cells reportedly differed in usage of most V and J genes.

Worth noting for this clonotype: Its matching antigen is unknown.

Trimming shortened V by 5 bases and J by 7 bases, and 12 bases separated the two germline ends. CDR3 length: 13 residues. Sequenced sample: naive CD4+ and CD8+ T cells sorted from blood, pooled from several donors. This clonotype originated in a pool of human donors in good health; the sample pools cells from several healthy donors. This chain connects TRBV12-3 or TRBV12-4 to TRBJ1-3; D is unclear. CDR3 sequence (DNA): TGTGCCAGCAGTCCCCCCATCCGGAACACCATATATTTT. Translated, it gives CASSPPIRNTIYF.